Shown below are 26 T cell receptor beta chains from a single sample sequenced in a study of T cell responses to AZD1222 COVID-19 vaccine. Sequencing was performed with immunoSEQ multiplex PCR; in TCRdb, only in-frame clones are kept and a portion is missing. Found here are about 140,000 clones, around 92% of them singletons; the top ten hold about 2.3%. The sample here was peripheral blood, taken on day 0 of AZD1222 vaccination. The receptor source for this set is an adult in good health.

The chain employs TRBV6-5 and TRBJ2-5, with 12 bases that match TRBD1. Germline CDR1 and CDR2: MNHEY and SVGAGI. J lost 7 bases, V lost 8 bases, and 8 bases had no gene match. The CDR3 has 14 amino acids. CDR3 bases: TGTGCCAGCGGAACGGGACAGGGGGCCCGGACCCAGTACTTC. This gives the protein CASGTGQGARTQYF.

This chain links TRBV9 with TRBJ2-1; 7 bases align to TRBD1. CDR3 length: 16 amino acids. Germline trimming cut 6 bases from V and 2 bases from J; bases unmatched to any gene: 11. The germline V gene has CDR1 SGDLS and CDR2 YYNGEE. CDR3 nucleotide sequence: TGTGCCAGCACCCTCGGTGGGGACAGAGCCTACAATGAGCAGTTCTTC. Amino acid sequence: CASTLGGDRAYNEQFF.

The chain joins TRBV19 to TRBJ2-3; TRBD2 agrees at 13 bases. Germline CDR1 reads LNHDA; CDR2 reads SQIVND (reference sequence). CDR3 length equals 14 residues. V dropped 11 bases and J dropped 3; count of bases not matched to a gene: 5. CDR3 region: CASGGLAGTDTQYF. The DNA for the CDR3 is TGTGCCTCCGGGGGACTAGCGGGGACAGATACGCAGTATTTT.

This clone appeared once. The CDR3 spells CASSLGPGQLSGNTIYF. Here the CDR3 DNA reads TGTGCCAGCAGCTTAGGTCCGGGACAGCTTTCTGGAAACACCATATATTTT. This rearrangement joins TRBV7-2 to TRBJ1-3; 7 bases are shared with TRBD1. The CDR3 runs to 17 residues. Per germline, CDR1 SGHTA and CDR2 FQGNSA. V lost 1 base to trimming and J lost 1 base; unmatched junction nucleotides: 7.

The gene calls are TRBV11-2 and TRBJ2-1; 9 bases match TRBD2. CDR1 is SGHAT, CDR2 FQNNGV, per germline. The CDR3 covers 16 residues. With 5 bases clipped from V and 5 bases from J, the junction kept 10 bases outside the gene matches. The CDR3 region is CASSKDATSGHNEQFF. For the CDR3, the DNA is TGTGCCAGCAGCAAAGATGCAACTAGCGGGCACAATGAGCAGTTCTTC.

The CDR3 coding sequence is TGTGCCAGCAGCTTTAGACAGGCTAGCTCCTACGAGCAGTACTTC. This gives the protein CASSFRQASSYEQYF. The chain is built from TRBV11-1 and TRBJ2-7, with D possibly TRBD1 on 6 matching bases. Per germline, CDR1 SGHAT and CDR2 FQDESV (reference sequence). The CDR3 runs 15 residues. Deletions cut 3 bases from V and 0 bases from J, with 12 bases between. Drawing the rest from reference TRBV11-1 and TRBJ2-7, the complete variable domain is EAEVAQSPRYKITEKSQAVAFWCDPISGHATLYWYRQILGQGPELLVQFQDESVVDDSQLPKDRFSAERLKGVDSTLKIQPAELGDSAMYLCASSFRQASSYEQYFGPGTRLTVT.

V is TRBV7-8 and J is TRBJ1-2; D might be TRBD1 (6 bases). Germline V CDR1 and CDR2: SGHVS, FQNEAQ. This CDR3 is 14 amino acids long. Trimming removed 5 bases at V and 7 bases at J, with 17 bases between. The CDR3 DNA reads as TGTGCCAGCAGCACCCTGGGAGGGGGTTTTGGCTACACCTTC. This sequence encodes CASSTLGGGFGYTF.

DNA of the CDR3: TGTGCCAGCAGCGTAGAGGGACAGGGGTACTATGGCTACACCTTC. Its protein product is CASSVEGQGYYGYTF. V is TRBV9 and J is TRBJ1-2, with 10 bases aligning to TRBD1. V shed 0 bases and J 3 bases; nucleotides not matched to a gene: 2. The CDR3 runs to 15 residues. Germline V CDR1 and CDR2: SGDLS, YYNGEE.

This chain uses TRBV10-3 with TRBJ1-1; D uncertain. The CDR3 sequence is 14 residues long. The V end lost 2 bases, the J end lost 1 base, and 8 bases lay between the germline ends. Germline CDR1 and CDR2: ENHRY and SYGVKD. CDR3 nucleotide sequence: TGTGCCATCAGTGAGGAGATCGGGAACACTGAAGCTTTCTTT. Translating it yields CAISEEIGNTEAFF.

The gene calls are TRBV19 and TRBJ1-2; D is unclear. V was trimmed by 5 bases and J by 2 bases, leaving 12 bases between them. Germline values: CDR1 LNHDA, CDR2 SQIVND (reference sequence). The CDR3 is 14 amino acids. The CDR3, as DNA: TGTGCCAGTAGTCCCCGGGTAGGGAACTATGGCTACACCTTC. It yields the protein CASSPRVGNYGYTF.

V is TRBV6-5 and J is TRBJ2-7, with D perhaps matching TRBD1 or TRBD2 (5 bases each). The CDR3 loop spans 13 amino acids. The V end was cut by 5 bases, the J end by 3 bases, with 11 bases between. The V gene's germline CDR1 is MNHEY and CDR2 SVGAGI. The DNA for the CDR3 is TGTGCCAGCAGTCGGGACGGACGCTACGAGCAGTACTTC. It is translated as CASSRDGRYEQYF.

This chain connects TRBV24-1 to TRBJ2-3; D gene unclear. Germline V gene lookup returns CDR1 KGHDR and CDR2 SFDVKD. With 4 bases removed from V and 2 bases from J, the gap between germline ends came to 12 bases. This CDR3 region has 15 residues. The CDR3 bases are TGTGCCACCAGTGACTTACAAGATTTCACAGATACGCAGTATTTT. Translated: CATSDLQDFTDTQYF.

This clone is a singleton in its sample. The V call is TRBV6-2 or TRBV6-3, the J call TRBJ1-4; no clear D. From germline, CDR1 is MNHEY and CDR2 SVGEGT. Deletions cut 4 bases from V and 8 bases from J, with 14 bases between. This CDR3 contains 14 residues. The DNA of the CDR3 is TGTGCCAGCAGTTCGGGCTCCAAAGGGGAAAAACTGTTTTTT. The encoded protein is CASSSGSKGEKLFF.

The chain carries TRBV4-1 and TRBJ2-7; 8 nucleotides match TRBD1. Germline assignment: CDR1 MGHRA and CDR2 YSYEKL. Unmatched junction bases numbered 3, after V lost 3 bases and J lost 2 bases. CDR3 length equals 14 residues. CDR3 in DNA: TGCGCCAGCAGCCAGGACAGGGACACCTACGAGCAGTACTTC. Its protein product is CASSQDRDTYEQYF.

This chain joins TRBV4-3 and TRBJ2-2; 12 bases match TRBD2. Germline V CDR1 and CDR2: LGHNA, YSLEER. This CDR3 is built from 16 residues. Trimming took 5 bases from V and 9 from J; bases not matched to a gene: 10. This chain's CDR3 is CASSYASGGAAWELFF. CDR3 nucleotide sequence: TGCGCCAGCAGCTATGCTAGCGGGGGGGCCGCCTGGGAGCTGTTTTTT.

CDR3 protein: CASSLGLAHITVEQFF. The CDR3 DNA sequence: TGTGCCAGCAGTTTGGGACTAGCGCACATTACGGTTGAGCAGTTCTTC. The rearrangement uses TRBV6-5 and TRBJ2-1; 10 bases match TRBD2. Germline V CDR1 and CDR2: MNHEY, SVGAGI. Trimming removed 4 bases from V and 9 bases from J; junction bases left unmatched: 12. This CDR3 contains 16 residues.

The V and J genes are TRBV10-2 and TRBJ1-2, with 7 bases aligning to TRBD1. The CDR3 contains 15 residues. The germline gives CDR1 WSHSY, CDR2 SAAADI. V shed 4 bases and J 3 bases; nucleotides not matched to a gene: 8. The CDR3: CASSGRTGGDYGYTF. The CDR3 region has the DNA TGCGCCAGCAGTGGTAGGACAGGAGGGGACTATGGCTACACCTTC.

The chain is built from TRBV5-8 and TRBJ2-7; 11 nucleotides match TRBD2. This CDR3 contains 15 residues. V shed 3 bases and J 7 bases; nucleotides not matched to a gene: 9. Germline V gene data show CDR1 as SGHTS and CDR2 as YDEGEE. The CDR3 nucleotides are TGTGCCAGCAGCTCCGGGACTAGCGGTGGGGGGGAGCAGTACTTC. Translated: CASSSGTSGGGEQYF.

This sequence joins TRBV19 and TRBJ1-1, with a possible D match to TRBD1 (6 bases). CDR1 and CDR2 (germline): LNHDA, SQIVND (reference sequence). The CDR3 has 15 residues. With 1 base removed from V and 4 bases from J, the gap between germline ends came to 13 bases. CDR3 loop: CASSIAVGGGTEAFF. As DNA, the CDR3 is TGTGCCAGTAGTATAGCGGTAGGAGGGGGCACTGAAGCTTTCTTT.

The chain has TRBV7-2 and TRBJ2-1; D may be TRBD1 (5 bases). The CDR3 is made up of 15 amino acids. Germline CDR1 SGHTA, CDR2 FQGNSA. Trimming stripped 1 base from V and 4 bases from J, with 11 bases between. The CDR3 nucleotides read TGTGCCAGCAGCTTAGGGCAGGGTGGTTACAATGAGCAGTTCTTC. Amino acids: CASSLGQGGYNEQFF.

This chain uses TRBV6-5 with TRBJ1-4; D may be TRBD1 (5 bases). The germline V gene has CDR1 MNHEY and CDR2 SVGAGI. V was trimmed by 2 bases and J by 8 bases, leaving 15 bases between them. This CDR3 contains 15 residues. The CDR3: CASSYGDGSYEKLFF. DNA for the CDR3: TGTGCCAGCAGTTACGGGGACGGATCTTACGAAAAACTGTTTTTT.

J is TRBJ2-3 and V is TRBV18, with 8 bases fitting TRBD1. The CDR3 length is 18 residues. CDR1 and CDR2 from the germline V gene are KGHSH and LQKENI. V was pared by 3 bases and J by 0 bases, with 11 bases of the junction left unmatched. CDR3 protein: CASSPPSLRQGSTDTQYF. The CDR3 DNA sequence: TGTGCCAGCTCACCTCCCAGCTTAAGACAGGGGAGCACAGATACGCAGTATTTT.

The gene calls are TRBV10-3 and TRBJ2-7, with a weak D call TRBD2 (5 bases). Per the germline V gene, CDR1 is ENHRY and CDR2 is SYGVKD. The CDR3 totals 16 residues. V dropped 0 bases and J dropped 6 bases, with 18 bases sitting between them. The DNA for the CDR3 is TGTGCCATCAGTGAGTCGAGGCTAGCAGGTGTCGCCGAGCAGTACTTC. It specifies CAISESRLAGVAEQYF.

The rearrangement joins TRBV6-5 to TRBJ2-7; D unresolved. The CDR3 length is 13 residues. V gave up 10 bases and J gave up 0 bases, with 13 bases separating them. Germline CDR1 is MNHEY and CDR2 is SVGAGI. The CDR3 loop is CATRQLGSYEQYF. Written as DNA, the CDR3 is TGTGCCACCCGACAATTGGGCTCCTACGAGCAGTACTTC.

This clone was observed a single time. The V call is TRBV2, the J call TRBJ2-5; 7 bases map to TRBD1. Germline V gene data show CDR1 as SNHLY and CDR2 as FYNNEI. Trimming at V came to 6 bases and at J to 3 bases, leaving 4 bases not matched to a gene. The CDR3 extends over 13 amino acids. The CDR3 is CASRRQGEETQYF. The DNA of the CDR3 is TGTGCCAGCAGAAGACAGGGAGAAGAGACCCAGTACTTC. The entire variable domain, with the rest obtained from reference TRBV2 and TRBJ2-5, is as follows: EPEVTQTPSHQVTQMGQEVILRCVPISNHLYFYWYRQILGQKVEFLVSFYNNEISEKSEIFDDQFSVERPDGSNFTLKIRSTKLEDSAMYFCASRRQGEETQYFGPGTRLLVL.

On this clone itself: Other DNA variants within this sample encode the same CDR3. V usage is TRBV9 and J usage is TRBJ2-7, with D maybe TRBD2 (7 bases). The germline gives CDR1 SGDLS, CDR2 YYNGEE. The CDR3 has 15 amino acids. Trimming cost V 0 bases and J 2 bases, with 12 bases left between them. The CDR3 sequence: CASSVGAGATYEQYF. CDR3 bases: TGTGCCAGCAGCGTAGGGGCGGGGGCAACCTACGAGCAGTACTTC. The full variable domain, with the rest looked up from reference TRBV9 and TRBJ2-7, is DSGVTQTPKHLITATGQRVTLRCSPRSGDLSVYWYQQSLDQGLQFLIQYYNGEERAKGNILERFSAQQFPDLHSELNLSSLELGDSALYFCASSVGAGATYEQYFGPGTRLTVT.